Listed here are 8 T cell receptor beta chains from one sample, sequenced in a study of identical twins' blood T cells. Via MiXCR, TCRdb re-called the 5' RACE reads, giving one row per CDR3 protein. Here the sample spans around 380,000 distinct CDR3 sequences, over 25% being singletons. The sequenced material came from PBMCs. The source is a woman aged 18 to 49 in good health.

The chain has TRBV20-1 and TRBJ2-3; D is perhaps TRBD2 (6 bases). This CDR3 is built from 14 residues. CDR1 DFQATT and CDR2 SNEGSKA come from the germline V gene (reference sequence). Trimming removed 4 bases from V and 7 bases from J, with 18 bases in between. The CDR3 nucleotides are TGCAGTGCTAAGGGACGCCCGGGGGAAAATACGCAGTATTTT. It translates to CSAKGRPGENTQYF.

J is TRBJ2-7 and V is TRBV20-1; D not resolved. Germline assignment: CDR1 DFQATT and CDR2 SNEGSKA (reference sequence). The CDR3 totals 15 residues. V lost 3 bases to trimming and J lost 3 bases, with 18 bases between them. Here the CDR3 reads CSARASDRGSYEQYF. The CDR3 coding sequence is TGCAGTGCTAGGGCATCTGACCGAGGAAGCTACGAGCAGTACTTC.

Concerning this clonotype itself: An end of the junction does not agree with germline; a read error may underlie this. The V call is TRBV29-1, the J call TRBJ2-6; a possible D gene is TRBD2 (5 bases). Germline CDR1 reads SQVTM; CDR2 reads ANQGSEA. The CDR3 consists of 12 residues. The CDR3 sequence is CSFDEGSNVLTF. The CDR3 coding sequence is TGCAGCTTTGACGAGGGATCCAACGTCCTGACTTTC.

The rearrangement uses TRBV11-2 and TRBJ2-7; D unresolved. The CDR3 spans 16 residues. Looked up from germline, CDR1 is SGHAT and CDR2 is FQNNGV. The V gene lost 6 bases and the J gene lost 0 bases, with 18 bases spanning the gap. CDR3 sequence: CASSRFASRSSYEQYF. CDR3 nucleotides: TGTGCCAGCAGTCGCTTCGCCAGTCGGAGCTCCTACGAGCAGTACTTC.

The DNA of the CDR3 is TGTGCCAGTACTACCAACTATGGCTACACCTTC. Residues: CASTTNYGYTF. The rearrangement uses TRBV19 and TRBJ1-2; no definite D call. V shed 7 bases and J shed 2 bases, with 5 bases lying between them. CDR1 is LNHDA and CDR2 is SQIVND in the germline V gene (reference sequence). CDR3 length: 11 amino acids.

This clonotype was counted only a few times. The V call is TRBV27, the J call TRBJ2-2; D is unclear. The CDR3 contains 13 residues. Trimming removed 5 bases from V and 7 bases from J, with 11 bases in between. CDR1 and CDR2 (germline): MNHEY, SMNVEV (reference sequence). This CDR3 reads CASSPRIFGELFF. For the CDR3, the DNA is TGTGCCAGCAGTCCGCGTATCTTCGGGGAGCTGTTTTTT.

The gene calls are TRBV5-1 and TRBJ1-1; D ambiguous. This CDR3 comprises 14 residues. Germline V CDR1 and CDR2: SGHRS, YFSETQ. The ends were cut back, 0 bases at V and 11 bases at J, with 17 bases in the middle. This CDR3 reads CASSLEWAGEGAFF. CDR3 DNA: TGCGCCAGCAGCTTGGAATGGGCGGGCGAAGGGGCTTTCTTT.

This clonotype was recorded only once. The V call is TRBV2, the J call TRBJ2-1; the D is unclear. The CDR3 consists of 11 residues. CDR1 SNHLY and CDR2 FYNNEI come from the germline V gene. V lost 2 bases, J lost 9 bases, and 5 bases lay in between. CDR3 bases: TGTGCCAGCAGTGAATATCCTGAGCAGTTCTTC. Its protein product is CASSEYPEQFF.